This is a list of T cell receptor beta chains from one sample in a study of blood T cell repertoires in COVID-19. Sequencing was performed with immunoSEQ multiplex PCR; in TCRdb, only in-frame clones are kept and a portion is missing. The repertoire holds 200,000 to 250,000 clones, with roughly four fifths as singletons. The source material was PBMCs or T cells enriched from blood (not recorded which). These receptors were obtained from a woman aged 40 to 50 with acute COVID-19. CDR3s include the opening cysteine and the closing phenylalanine or tryptophan. A D gene is named only where the DNA matches it firmly. Clone sizes are given selectively: once, few, many, or a class where the clone is expanded.

v_gene: TRBV30; abundance: .; j_gene: TRBJ2-1; d_gene: .; CDR3aa: CAWSQRGIYNEQFF; CDR3nt: TGTGCCTGGAGTCAAAGGGGGATCTACAATGAGCAGTTCTTC
v_gene: TRBV6-4; abundance: .; j_gene: TRBJ2-1; d_gene: .; CDR3aa: CASSLLGGEQFF; CDR3nt: TGTGCCAGCAGCCTTCTCGGGGGTGAGCAGTTCTTC
v_gene: TRBV6-4; abundance: few; j_gene: TRBJ2-3; d_gene: .; CDR3aa: CASSLNGGTDTQYF; CDR3nt: TGTGCCAGCAGTCTAAACGGGGGCACAGATACGCAGTATTTT
v_gene: TRBV11-2; abundance: .; j_gene: TRBJ2-7; d_gene: .; CDR3aa: CASSLGPRGEQYF; CDR3nt: TGTGCCAGCAGCTTAGGCCCCCGGGGCGAGCAGTACTTC
v_gene: TRBV11-1; abundance: .; j_gene: TRBJ2-7; d_gene: TRBD1; CDR3aa: CASSILRDRYYEQYF; CDR3nt: TGTGCCAGCAGCATCCTCCGGGACAGATACTACGAGCAGTACTTC
v_gene: TRBV24-1; abundance: .; j_gene: TRBJ2-3; d_gene: .; CDR3aa: CATSEPSGGPSDTQYF; CDR3nt: TGTGCCACCAGTGAACCTTCAGGGGGGCCCTCGGATACGCAGTATTTT
v_gene: TRBV27; abundance: .; j_gene: TRBJ2-7; d_gene: TRBD2; CDR3aa: CASSLTLTSGIVYEQYF; CDR3nt: TGTGCCAGCAGTCTTACTTTAACTAGCGGGATCGTCTACGAGCAGTACTTC
v_gene: TRBV6-5; abundance: .; j_gene: TRBJ1-2; d_gene: .; CDR3aa: CASITGTNYGYTF; CDR3nt: TGTGCCAGCATTACAGGGACTAACTATGGCTACACCTTC
v_gene: TRBV5-6; abundance: few; j_gene: TRBJ1-1; d_gene: .; CDR3aa: CASSTTGRLNTEAFF; CDR3nt: TGTGCCAGCAGCACCACAGGGCGGCTAAACACTGAAGCTTTCTTT
v_gene: TRBV7-9; abundance: .; j_gene: TRBJ2-3; d_gene: TRBD2; CDR3aa: CASSSLATSGSRDTQYF; CDR3nt: TGTGCCAGCAGCTCCTTAGCGACTAGCGGGAGTAGGGATACGCAGTATTTT
v_gene: TRBV28; abundance: .; j_gene: TRBJ2-1; d_gene: .; CDR3aa: CASSLAGSSYNEQFF; CDR3nt: TGTGCCAGCAGTTTAGCGGGGAGCTCCTACAATGAGCAGTTCTTC
v_gene: TRBV14; abundance: .; j_gene: TRBJ2-7; d_gene: .; CDR3aa: CASSQGGEQYF; CDR3nt: TGTGCCAGCAGCCAAGGAGGCGAGCAGTACTTC
v_gene: TRBV18; abundance: .; j_gene: TRBJ1-5; d_gene: .; CDR3aa: CASSPKGGEPQHF; CDR3nt: TGTGCCAGCTCACCTAAAGGGGGTGAACCCCAGCATTTT
v_gene: TRBV14; abundance: .; j_gene: TRBJ2-2; d_gene: .; CDR3aa: CASSPWGRIEQNTGELFF; CDR3nt: TGTGCCAGCAGCCCCTGGGGCAGAATAGAGCAGAACACCGGGGAGCTGTTTTTT
v_gene: TRBV5-4; abundance: .; j_gene: TRBJ2-6; d_gene: TRBD2; CDR3aa: CASSFLLAGQSGANVLTF; CDR3nt: TGTGCCAGCAGCTTTTTACTAGCGGGGCAATCTGGGGCCAACGTCCTGACTTTC
v_gene: TRBV7-9; abundance: .; j_gene: TRBJ1-2; d_gene: TRBD1; CDR3aa: CASSRQGYGYTF; CDR3nt: TGTGCCAGCAGCCGACAGGGGTATGGCTACACCTTC
v_gene: TRBV4-1; abundance: .; j_gene: TRBJ2-2; d_gene: TRBD2; CDR3aa: CASSQVVLAGTGELFF; CDR3nt: TGCGCCAGCAGCCAAGTTGTACTAGCGGGGACCGGGGAGCTGTTTTTT
v_gene: TRBV19; abundance: .; j_gene: TRBJ2-1; d_gene: TRBD2; CDR3aa: CASSPGLAAPQFF; CDR3nt: TGTGCCAGTAGTCCGGGACTAGCGGCGCCGCAGTTCTTC
v_gene: TRBV30; abundance: once; j_gene: TRBJ2-7; d_gene: TRBD2; CDR3aa: CAWGTTSDTYEQYF; CDR3nt: TGTGCCTGGGGGACGACTAGCGACACCTACGAGCAGTACTTC
v_gene: TRBV5-5; abundance: .; j_gene: TRBJ1-2; d_gene: .; CDR3aa: CASSFLFNGPEGDYTF; CDR3nt: TGTGCCAGCAGCTTTCTCTTCAATGGGCCGGAGGGTGACTACACCTTC
v_gene: TRBV6-5; abundance: .; j_gene: TRBJ1-3; d_gene: .; CDR3aa: CASSYLDTIYF; CDR3nt: TGTGCCAGCAGTTACCTTGACACCATATATTTT
v_gene: TRBV21-1; abundance: .; j_gene: TRBJ1-5; d_gene: .; CDR3aa: CASSKARQGARDQPQHF; CDR3nt: TGTGCCAGCAGCAAAGCGAGACAGGGGGCCAGGGATCAGCCCCAGCATTTT
v_gene: TRBV6-2/TRBV6-3; abundance: .; j_gene: TRBJ1-2; d_gene: .; CDR3aa: CASSLTGYYGYTF; CDR3nt: TGTGCCAGCAGCCTAACAGGGTATTATGGCTACACCTTC
v_gene: TRBV19; abundance: .; j_gene: TRBJ1-2; d_gene: .; CDR3aa: CASSIAYREGYTF; CDR3nt: TGTGCCAGTAGTATAGCCTACAGGGAGGGCTACACCTTC
v_gene: TRBV7-2; abundance: .; j_gene: TRBJ1-6; d_gene: .; CDR3aa: CASSSRPGGNSPLHF; CDR3nt: TGTGCCAGCAGCTCCAGACCCGGGGGAAATTCACCCCTCCACTTT
v_gene: TRBV29-1; abundance: few; j_gene: TRBJ1-1; d_gene: .; CDR3aa: CSVDWGEGTEAFF; CDR3nt: TGCAGCGTTGATTGGGGGGAAGGAACTGAAGCTTTCTTT
v_gene: TRBV3-1/TRBV3-2; abundance: .; j_gene: TRBJ2-3; d_gene: .; CDR3aa: CASRPTGLNSDTQYF; CDR3nt: TGTGCCAGCAGGCCTACCGGCCTTAACAGCGATACGCAGTATTTT
v_gene: TRBV6-2/TRBV6-3; abundance: .; j_gene: TRBJ2-5; d_gene: .; CDR3aa: CASSYPLSMETQYF; CDR3nt: TGTGCCAGCAGTTACCCCCTGAGTATGGAGACCCAGTACTTC
v_gene: TRBV30; abundance: .; j_gene: TRBJ2-7; d_gene: .; CDR3aa: CAWGAFEQYF; CDR3nt: TGTGCCTGGGGGGCTTTCGAGCAGTACTTC
v_gene: TRBV5-1; abundance: many; j_gene: TRBJ1-1; d_gene: .; CDR3aa: CASSLGGMNTEAFF; CDR3nt: TGCGCCAGCAGCTTGGGCGGGATGAACACTGAAGCTTTCTTT